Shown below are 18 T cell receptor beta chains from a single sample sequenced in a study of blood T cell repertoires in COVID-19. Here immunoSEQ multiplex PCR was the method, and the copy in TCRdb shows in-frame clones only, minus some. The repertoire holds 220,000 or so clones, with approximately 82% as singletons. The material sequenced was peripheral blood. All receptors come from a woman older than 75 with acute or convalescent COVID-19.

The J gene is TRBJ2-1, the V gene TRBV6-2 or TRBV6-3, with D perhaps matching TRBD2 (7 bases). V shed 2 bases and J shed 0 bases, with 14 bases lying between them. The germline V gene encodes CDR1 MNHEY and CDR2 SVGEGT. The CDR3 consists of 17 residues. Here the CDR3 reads CASSYGRRGPSYNEQFF. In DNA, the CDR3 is TGTGCCAGCAGTTACGGCCGGCGGGGGCCCTCCTACAATGAGCAGTTCTTC.

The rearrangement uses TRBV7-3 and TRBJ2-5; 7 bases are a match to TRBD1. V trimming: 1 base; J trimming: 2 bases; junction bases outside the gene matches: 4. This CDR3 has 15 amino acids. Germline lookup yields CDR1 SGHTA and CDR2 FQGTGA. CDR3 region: CASSLIPGGQETQYF. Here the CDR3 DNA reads TGTGCCAGCAGCTTAATTCCAGGGGGTCAAGAGACCCAGTACTTC.

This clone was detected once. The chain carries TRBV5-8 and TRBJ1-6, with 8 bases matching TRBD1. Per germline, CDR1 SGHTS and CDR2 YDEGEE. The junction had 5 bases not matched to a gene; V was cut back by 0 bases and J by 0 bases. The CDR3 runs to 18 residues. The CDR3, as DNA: TGTGCCAGCAGCTTGGCGACAGGGGCGAGCTCCTATAATTCACCCCTCCACTTT. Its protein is CASSLATGASSYNSPLHF.

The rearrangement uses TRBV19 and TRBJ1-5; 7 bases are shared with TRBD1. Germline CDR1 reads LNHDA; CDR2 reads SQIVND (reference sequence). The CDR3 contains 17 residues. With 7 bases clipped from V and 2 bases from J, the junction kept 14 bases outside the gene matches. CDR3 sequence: CASIGRTGGFGNQPQHF. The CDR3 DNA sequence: TGTGCCAGTATTGGGCGGACAGGCGGGTTTGGCAATCAGCCCCAGCATTTT. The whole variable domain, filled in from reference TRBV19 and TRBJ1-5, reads DGGITQSPKYLFRKEGQNVTLSCEQNLNHDAMYWYRQDPGQGLRLIYYSQIVNDFQKGDIAEGYSVSREKKESFPLTVTSAQKNPTAFYLCASIGRTGGFGNQPQHFGDGTRLSIL.

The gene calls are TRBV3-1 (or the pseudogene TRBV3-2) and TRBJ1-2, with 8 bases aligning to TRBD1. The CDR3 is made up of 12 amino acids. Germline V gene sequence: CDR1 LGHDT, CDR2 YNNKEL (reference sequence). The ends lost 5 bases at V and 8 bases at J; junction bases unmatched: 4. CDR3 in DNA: TGTGCCAGCAGCTGGACAGGGAAAGGCTACACCTTC. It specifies CASSWTGKGYTF.

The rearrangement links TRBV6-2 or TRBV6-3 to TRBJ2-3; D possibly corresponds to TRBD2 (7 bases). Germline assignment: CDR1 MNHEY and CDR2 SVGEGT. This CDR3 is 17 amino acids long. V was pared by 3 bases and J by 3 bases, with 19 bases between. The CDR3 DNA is TGTGCCAGCAGTTATTCGGCTAGCGGAGGGGGTACAGATACGCAGTATTTT. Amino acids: CASSYSASGGGTDTQYF.

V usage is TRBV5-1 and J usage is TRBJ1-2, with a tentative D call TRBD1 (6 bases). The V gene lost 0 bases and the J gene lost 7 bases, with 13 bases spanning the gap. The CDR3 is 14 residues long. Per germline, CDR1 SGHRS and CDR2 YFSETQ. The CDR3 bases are TGCGCCAGCAGCTTGGCCTCAGGGGAGTCTGGCTACACCTTC. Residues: CASSLASGESGYTF.

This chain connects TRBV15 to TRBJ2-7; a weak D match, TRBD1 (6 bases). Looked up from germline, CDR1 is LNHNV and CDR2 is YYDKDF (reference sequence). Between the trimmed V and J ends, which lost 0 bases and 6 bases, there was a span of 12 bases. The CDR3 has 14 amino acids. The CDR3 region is CATSREYRVREQYF. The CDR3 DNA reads TGTGCCACCAGCAGAGAGTACAGGGTCCGCGAGCAGTACTTC.

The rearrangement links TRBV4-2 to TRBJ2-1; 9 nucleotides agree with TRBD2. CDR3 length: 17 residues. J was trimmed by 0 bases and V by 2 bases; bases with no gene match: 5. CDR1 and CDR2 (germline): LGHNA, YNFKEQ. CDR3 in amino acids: CASSQRAGGSSYNEQFF. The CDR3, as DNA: TGTGCCAGCAGCCAAAGGGCGGGGGGGAGCTCCTACAATGAGCAGTTCTTC.

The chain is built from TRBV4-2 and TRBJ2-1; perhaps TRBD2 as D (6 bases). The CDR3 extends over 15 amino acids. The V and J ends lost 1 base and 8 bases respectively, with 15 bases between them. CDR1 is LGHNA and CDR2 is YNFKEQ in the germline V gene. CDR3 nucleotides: TGTGCCAGCAGCCAAGTATCGGGAGAGACCGATGAGCAGTTCTTC. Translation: CASSQVSGETDEQFF.

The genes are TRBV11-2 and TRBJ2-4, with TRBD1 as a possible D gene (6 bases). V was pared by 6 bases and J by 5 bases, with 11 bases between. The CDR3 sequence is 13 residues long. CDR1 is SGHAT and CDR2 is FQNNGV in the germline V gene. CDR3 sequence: CASSLTGQNIQYF. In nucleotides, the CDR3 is TGTGCCAGCAGTTTGACAGGCCAAAACATTCAGTACTTC. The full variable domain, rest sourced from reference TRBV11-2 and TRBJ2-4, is EAGVAQSPRYKIIEKRQSVAFWCNPISGHATLYWYQQILGQGPKLLIQFQNNGVVDDSQLPKDRFSAERLKGVDSTLKIQPAKLEDSAVYLCASSLTGQNIQYFGAGTRLSVL.

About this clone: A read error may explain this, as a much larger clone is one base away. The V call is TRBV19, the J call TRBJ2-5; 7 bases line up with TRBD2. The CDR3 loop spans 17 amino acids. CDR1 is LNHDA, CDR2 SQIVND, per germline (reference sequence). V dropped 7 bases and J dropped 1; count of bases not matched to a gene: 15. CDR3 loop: CASKYPAWGGVQETQYF. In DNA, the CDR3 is TGTGCCAGTAAGTACCCCGCTTGGGGGGGGGTCCAAGAGACCCAGTACTTC.

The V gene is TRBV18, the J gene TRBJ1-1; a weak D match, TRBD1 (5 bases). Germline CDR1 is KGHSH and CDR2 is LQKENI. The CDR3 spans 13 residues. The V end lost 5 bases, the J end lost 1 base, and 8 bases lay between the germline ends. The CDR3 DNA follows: TGTGCCAGCTCAACAGGCCCGAACACTGAAGCTTTCTTT. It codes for CASSTGPNTEAFF.

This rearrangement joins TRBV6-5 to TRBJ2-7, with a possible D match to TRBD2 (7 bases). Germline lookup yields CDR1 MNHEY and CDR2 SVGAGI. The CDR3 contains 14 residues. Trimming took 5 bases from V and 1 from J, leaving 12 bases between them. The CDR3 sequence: CASSRAGASYEQYF. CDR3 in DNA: TGTGCCAGCAGTAGGGCGGGGGCGTCCTACGAGCAGTACTTC.

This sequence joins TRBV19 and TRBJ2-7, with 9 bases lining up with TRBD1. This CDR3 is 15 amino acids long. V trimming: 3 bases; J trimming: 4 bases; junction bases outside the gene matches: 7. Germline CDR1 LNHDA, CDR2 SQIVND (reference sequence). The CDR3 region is CASSMHRTGVYEQYF. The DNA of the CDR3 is TGTGCCAGTAGTATGCATAGGACAGGGGTATACGAGCAGTACTTC.

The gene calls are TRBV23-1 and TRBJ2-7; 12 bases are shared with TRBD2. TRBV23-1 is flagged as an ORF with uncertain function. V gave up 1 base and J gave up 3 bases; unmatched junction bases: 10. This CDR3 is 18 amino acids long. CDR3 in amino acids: CASSQFLASGGEGYEQYF. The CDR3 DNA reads TGCGCCAGCAGTCAATTTCTCGCTAGCGGGGGGGAGGGCTACGAGCAGTACTTC.

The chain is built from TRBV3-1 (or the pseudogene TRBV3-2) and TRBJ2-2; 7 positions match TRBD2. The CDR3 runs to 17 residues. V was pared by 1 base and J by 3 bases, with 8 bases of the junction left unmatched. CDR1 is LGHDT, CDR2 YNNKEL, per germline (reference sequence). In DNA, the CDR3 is TGTGCCAGCAGCCAAGGACTTACTAGCGTGGACACCGGGGAGCTGTTTTTT. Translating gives CASSQGLTSVDTGELFF.

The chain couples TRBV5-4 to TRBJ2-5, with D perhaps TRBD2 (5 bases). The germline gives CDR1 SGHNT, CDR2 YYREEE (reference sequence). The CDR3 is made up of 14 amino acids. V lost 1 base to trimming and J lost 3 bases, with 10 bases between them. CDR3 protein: CASSLRRNEETQYF. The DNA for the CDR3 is TGTGCCAGCAGCTTGAGGAGGAACGAAGAGACCCAGTACTTC.